The 31 T cell receptor beta chains below were found in one sample sequenced in a study of B cell selection in AIRE deficiency. Some clones are missing from TCRdb's copy, which holds only in-frame ones; the method was immunoSEQ multiplex PCR. The table shows 12,000 to 15,000 clones, with just over 90% occurring only once. Sorted regulatory T cells were CD4-positive, CD25-high and CD127-low or negative. Sequenced sample: Tregs sorted from PBMCs. Receptors originate from a human donor with AIRE deficiency.

This chain joins TRBV19 and TRBJ1-2; TRBD1 agrees at 8 bases. Trimming at V came to 2 bases and at J to 4 bases, leaving 15 bases not matched to a gene. The CDR3 totals 18 residues. Germline assignment: CDR1 LNHDA and CDR2 SQIVND (reference sequence). CDR3 amino acids: CASSIRGGGAGGIYGYTF. CDR3 DNA sequence: TGTGCCAGTAGTATAAGAGGCGGGGGGGCAGGGGGCATCTATGGCTACACCTTC.

V gene TRBV9 combines with J gene TRBJ2-3, with D possibly TRBD1 on 6 matching bases. Germline CDR1 SGDLS, CDR2 YYNGEE. The ends were cut back, 4 bases at V and 2 bases at J, with 14 bases in the middle. This CDR3 contains 15 residues. The CDR3 DNA follows: TGTGCCAGCAGCATCGGGACATTTAACACAGATACGCAGTATTTT. Translation gives CASSIGTFNTDTQYF.

The V and J genes are TRBV27 and TRBJ1-2; tentatively, D is TRBD1 (6 bases). Trimming took off 3 bases at V and 4 bases at J, with 12 bases between the two ends. Germline-derived CDR1 and CDR2 are MNHEY and SMNVEV (reference sequence). The CDR3 spans 14 residues. In DNA form, the CDR3 reads TGTGCCAGCAGTTTGCGGGGGCCGGGCTATGGCTACACCTTC. It translates to CASSLRGPGYGYTF.

This chain joins TRBV12-1 and TRBJ2-5; TRBD2, as called in the table, went unchecked against the DNA. TRBV12-1 is noted as a pseudogene. This CDR3 has 18 amino acids. Here the CDR3 reads CASSLTSGRAFVQETQYF. CDR3 in DNA: TGTGCCAGCAGCCTTACTAGCGGGAGGGCCTTCGTCCAAGAGACCCAGTACTTC.

The V and J genes are TRBV18 and TRBJ1-2; the D gene is possibly TRBD1 (6 bases). CDR3 length: 15 residues. The V end was cut by 1 base, the J end by 2 bases, with 11 bases between. Germline V CDR1 and CDR2: KGHSH, LQKENI. The CDR3: CASSPRIQGNYGYTF. CDR3 bases: TGTGCCAGCTCACCACGTATCCAGGGGAACTATGGCTACACCTTC.

V usage is TRBV5-1 and J usage is TRBJ2-7, with TRBD1 matching over 7 bases. With V trimmed by 7 bases and J by 1 base, 2 bases remained unmatched. Germline values: CDR1 SGHRS, CDR2 YFSETQ. The CDR3 covers 12 residues. CDR3 in DNA: TGCGCCAGCCAGGACAGGTCCTACGAGCAGTACTTC. Amino acid sequence: CASQDRSYEQYF.

The J gene is TRBJ2-5, the V gene TRBV4-1, with 10 bases identical to TRBD1. V lost 0 bases to trimming and J lost 7 bases; unmatched junction nucleotides: 11. Germline-derived CDR1 and CDR2 are MGHRA and YSYEKL. CDR3 length: 17 residues. The CDR3 reads CASSQDRGQGPGRTQYF. The CDR3 DNA sequence: TGCGCCAGCAGCCAAGATCGGGGACAGGGGCCCGGGAGGACCCAGTACTTC.

The V and J genes are TRBV10-3 and TRBJ2-1; D may correspond to TRBD1 or TRBD2 (6 bases each). Germline values: CDR1 ENHRY, CDR2 SYGVKD. With 4 bases removed from V and 6 bases from J, the gap between germline ends came to 13 bases. This CDR3 has 14 amino acids. The CDR3 DNA follows: TGTGCCATCAGTGGGGACACCGGGGGCAATGAGCAGTTCTTC. Its translation: CAISGDTGGNEQFF.

This clone has a single count. The V and J genes are TRBV7-6 and TRBJ2-6, with D unclear. V was pared by 1 base and J by 2 bases, with 3 bases between. Per germline, CDR1 SGHVS and CDR2 FNYEAQ. This CDR3 region has 14 residues. The CDR3 DNA sequence: TGTGCCAGCAGCTTAGTTGCTGGGGCCAACGTCCTGACTTTC. Its translation: CASSLVAGANVLTF. Using reference TRBV7-6 and TRBJ2-6 for the parts outside the CDR3, the full variable domain is GAGVSQSPRYKVTKRGQDVALRCDPISGHVSLYWYRQALGQGPEFLTYFNYEAQQDKSGLPNDRFSAERPEGSISTLTIQRTEQRDSAMYRCASSLVAGANVLTFGAGSRLTVL.

The chain joins TRBV28 to TRBJ2-1, with 10 bases matching TRBD2. The germline V gene has CDR1 MDHEN and CDR2 SYDVKM. This CDR3 has 16 amino acids. The ends lost 6 bases at V and 2 bases at J; junction bases unmatched: 7. The chain's CDR3 is CASSSLAGAAYNEQFF. The CDR3 DNA is TGTGCCAGCAGCAGTCTAGCGGGAGCCGCCTACAATGAGCAGTTCTTC. Full variable domain (missing parts from reference TRBV28 and TRBJ2-1): DVKVTQSSRYLVKRTGEKVFLECVQDMDHENMFWYRQDPGLGLRLIYFSYDVKMKEKGDIPEGYSVSREKKERFSLILESASTNQTSMYLCASSSLAGAAYNEQFFGPGTRLTVL.

The chain is built from TRBV7-3 and TRBJ2-7; 13 nucleotides line up with TRBD2. CDR1 is SGHTA, CDR2 FQGTGA, per germline. J gave up 4 bases and V 5 bases, and 5 bases lay outside the gene matches. The CDR3 contains 15 residues. The chain's CDR3 is CASSKGLAGVYEQYF. The CDR3 DNA sequence: TGTGCCAGCAGCAAAGGACTAGCGGGAGTTTACGAGCAGTACTTC.

The chain joins TRBV19 to TRBJ1-4; D remains unclear. The V end was cut by 3 bases, the J end by 5 bases, with 7 bases between. Germline loops: CDR1 LNHDA, CDR2 SQIVND (reference sequence). This CDR3 contains 13 residues. This CDR3 is CASSMQVNEKLFF. For the CDR3, the DNA is TGTGCCAGTAGTATGCAGGTGAATGAAAAACTGTTTTTT.

The V and J genes are TRBV11-2 and TRBJ2-2, with a weak D call TRBD1 (5 bases). The CDR3 contains 18 residues. Trimming took 1 base from V and 1 from J, leaving 16 bases between them. Germline V CDR1 and CDR2: SGHAT, FQNNGV. Written as DNA, the CDR3 is TGTGCCAGCAGCTTAGTAATTATTGGGGCCTGGAACACCGGGGAGCTGTTTTTT. This encodes CASSLVIIGAWNTGELFF.

The chain has TRBV28 and TRBJ1-1; D is possibly TRBD1 (5 bases). V was trimmed by 2 bases and J by 2 bases, leaving 6 bases between them. This CDR3 region has 13 residues. CDR1 and CDR2 (germline): MDHEN, SYDVKM. The CDR3 nucleotides are TGTGCCAGCAGTTTAGGGGGAAACACTGAAGCTTTCTTT. Translating it yields CASSLGGNTEAFF. Combining the CDR3 with reference TRBV28 and TRBJ1-1 gives the whole variable domain DVKVTQSSRYLVKRTGEKVFLECVQDMDHENMFWYRQDPGLGLRLIYFSYDVKMKEKGDIPEGYSVSREKKERFSLILESASTNQTSMYLCASSLGGNTEAFFGQGTRLTVV.

The rearrangement joins TRBV19 to TRBJ2-7, with 16 bases matching TRBD2. The CDR3 has 17 residues. In germline, CDR1 is LNHDA, CDR2 SQIVND (reference sequence). V was pared by 4 bases and J by 6 bases, with 9 bases of the junction left unmatched. CDR3 coding DNA: TGTGCCAGTAGTAACCCGGGACTAGCGGGAGGGCTCTCCGAGCAGTACTTC. It yields the protein CASSNPGLAGGLSEQYF.

This rearrangement joins TRBV30 to TRBJ2-7, with D perhaps being TRBD1 or TRBD2 (5 bases each). V lost 5 bases to trimming and J lost 7 bases, with 12 bases between them. Germline CDR1 and CDR2: GTSNPN and SVGIG (reference sequence). The CDR3 runs to 11 residues. For the CDR3, the DNA is TGTGCCTGGGGCCCCGGGGCGGAGCAGTACTTC. This sequence encodes CAWGPGAEQYF.

The chain combines TRBV5-1 with TRBJ1-1, with unresolved D. V lost 0 bases, J lost 6 bases, and 15 bases lay in between. From germline, CDR1 is SGHRS and CDR2 YFSETQ. The CDR3 extends over 15 amino acids. DNA of the CDR3: TGCGCCAGCAGCTTGGACAGCCTTGCTTCTTCTGAAGCTTTCTTT. It codes for CASSLDSLASSEAFF.

The rearrangement uses TRBV6-5 and TRBJ2-7; weak D call: TRBD1 (6 bases). The germline V gene encodes CDR1 MNHEY and CDR2 SVGAGI. Trimming pared 6 bases from V and 5 bases from J, leaving 11 bases between. CDR3 length: 12 amino acids. The CDR3 protein is CASSRGPNEQYF. In nucleotides, the CDR3 is TGTGCCAGCAGCAGGGGCCCAAACGAGCAGTACTTC.

This clone was counted once. The chain carries TRBV25-1 and TRBJ2-7; maybe TRBD2 (6 bases). The CDR3 consists of 12 residues. Trimming took off 6 bases at V and 3 bases at J, with 9 bases between the two ends. Germline V gene sequence: CDR1 MGHDK, CDR2 SYGVNS. The CDR3 loop is CASRQGLYEQYF. In nucleotides, the CDR3 is TGTGCCAGCAGGCAGGGACTCTACGAGCAGTACTTC.

The chain employs TRBV6-5 and TRBJ2-1, with 14 bases lining up with TRBD2. The CDR3 contains 15 residues. Trimming removed 6 bases from V and 2 bases from J; junction bases left unmatched: 0. Germline CDR1 MNHEY, CDR2 SVGAGI. This chain's CDR3 is CASRGLAGAYNEQFF. In nucleotides, the CDR3 is TGTGCCAGCAGGGGACTAGCGGGAGCCTACAATGAGCAGTTCTTC.

This sequence joins TRBV29-1 and TRBJ2-1; 9 bases map to TRBD2. The germline V gene encodes CDR1 SQVTM and CDR2 ANQGSEA. The CDR3 length is 15 residues. J was trimmed by 9 bases and V by 5 bases; bases with no gene match: 14. CDR3 bases: TGCAGCGTTCGAAGGGCGACTAGCGGAGTAACTGAGCAGTTCTTC. Translated: CSVRRATSGVTEQFF.

The gene calls are TRBV6-6 and TRBJ1-1; D is unresolved. Germline CDR1 MNHNY, CDR2 SVGAGI (reference sequence). V was pared by 2 bases and J by 4 bases, with 8 bases between. CDR3 length: 13 amino acids. CDR3 residues: CASSYIKGTEAFF. The CDR3 region has the DNA TGTGCCAGCAGTTACATTAAGGGCACTGAAGCTTTCTTT.

DNA of the CDR3: TGTGCCAGTAGTAGGACGATGGGGCGGGAGGTCAATGAGCAGTTCTTC. Translating it yields CASSRTMGREVNEQFF. The rearrangement joins TRBV19 to TRBJ2-1, with 8 bases that match TRBD2. J lost 6 bases, V lost 4 bases, and 11 bases had no gene match. Germline V gives CDR1 LNHDA, CDR2 SQIVND (reference sequence). The CDR3 length is 16 residues.

This clone was recorded a few times. The chain couples TRBV19 to TRBJ1-4, with D possibly being TRBD1 (5 bases). The CDR3 totals 16 residues. V was trimmed by 7 bases and J by 7 bases, leaving 22 bases between them. Germline CDR1 and CDR2: LNHDA and SQIVND (reference sequence). The CDR3 spells CASTTYRKGIREKLFF. The CDR3 nucleotides read TGTGCCAGTACTACATACAGGAAGGGGATTCGTGAAAAACTGTTTTTT.

V is TRBV6-1 and J is TRBJ2-1; perhaps D is TRBD1 or TRBD2 (6 bases each). This CDR3 has 15 amino acids. The germline V and J ends were trimmed by 6 bases and 0 bases, with 12 bases remaining between them. Germline V CDR1 and CDR2: MNHNS, SASEGT. CDR3 amino acids: CASRGATSSYNEQFF. The CDR3, as DNA: TGTGCCAGCAGGGGGGCGACTAGCTCCTACAATGAGCAGTTCTTC.

This chain links TRBV6-1 with TRBJ1-6; D is ambiguous. The germline V gene encodes CDR1 MNHNS and CDR2 SASEGT. V was pared by 4 bases and J by 7 bases, with 11 bases between. This CDR3 contains 14 residues. The CDR3 DNA follows: TGTGCCAGCAGTGTAGACGCCTTCAATTCACCCCTCCACTTT. It is translated as CASSVDAFNSPLHF.

This chain links TRBV28 with TRBJ2-2; D is undetermined. The V and J ends lost 5 bases and 1 base respectively, with 8 bases between them. Germline-derived CDR1 and CDR2 are MDHEN and SYDVKM. The CDR3 runs 14 residues. CDR3 in amino acids: CASSLDGNTGELFF. Written as DNA, the CDR3 is TGTGCCAGCAGTCTGGACGGGAACACCGGGGAGCTGTTTTTT. Based on the CDR3 plus reference TRBV28 and TRBJ2-2, the full variable domain is DVKVTQSSRYLVKRTGEKVFLECVQDMDHENMFWYRQDPGLGLRLIYFSYDVKMKEKGDIPEGYSVSREKKERFSLILESASTNQTSMYLCASSLDGNTGELFFGEGSRLTVL.

The rearrangement joins TRBV27 to TRBJ2-1, with D tentatively TRBD2 (6 bases). The length of the CDR3 is 15 residues. Germline values: CDR1 MNHEY, CDR2 SMNVEV (reference sequence). V lost 6 bases to trimming and J lost 3 bases, with 15 bases between them. The CDR3 DNA is TGTGCCAGCAGGGTCGGGAGTCCCTACTACAATGAGCAGTTCTTC. The encoded protein is CASRVGSPYYNEQFF.

V is TRBV5-1 and J is TRBJ2-2; D is ambiguous. With 0 bases removed from V and 3 bases from J, the gap between germline ends came to 12 bases. Per the germline V gene, CDR1 is SGHRS and CDR2 is YFSETQ. The CDR3 length is 16 residues. The CDR3: CASSLDMGIDTGELFF. DNA of the CDR3: TGCGCCAGCAGCTTGGATATGGGCATCGACACCGGGGAGCTGTTTTTT.

The CDR3 loop reads CASSGDRDYGYTF. CDR3 nucleotide sequence: TGTGCCAGCAGTGGGGACAGGGACTATGGCTACACCTTC. This chain joins TRBV6-5 and TRBJ1-2; TRBD1 aligns across 9 bases. The germline CDR1 and CDR2 sequences are MNHEY and SVGAGI. This CDR3 spans 13 amino acids. V was clipped by 5 bases and J by 3 bases; unmatched bases: 1.

The rearrangement joins TRBV19 to TRBJ2-3, with D possibly being TRBD1 (5 bases). Per germline, CDR1 LNHDA and CDR2 SQIVND (reference sequence). This CDR3 is built from 15 residues. V was trimmed by 5 bases and J by 1 base, leaving 13 bases between them. This chain's CDR3 is CASSFDSWGTDTQYF. Written as DNA, the CDR3 is TGTGCCAGTAGTTTTGACAGTTGGGGCACAGATACGCAGTATTTT. The full variable domain, in which reference TRBV19 and TRBJ2-3 provide the parts outside the CDR3, is DGGITQSPKYLFRKEGQNVTLSCEQNLNHDAMYWYRQDPGQGLRLIYYSQIVNDFQKGDIAEGYSVSREKKESFPLTVTSAQKNPTAFYLCASSFDSWGTDTQYFGPGTRLTVL.